This entry concerns a single T cell receptor beta chain. Its antigen is undetermined. This CDR3 has 11 residues. V was shortened by 4 bases and J by 11 bases, with 11 bases between the two germline ends. CDR1 and CDR2 (germline): SGHDT, YYEEEE. The source of the sample is a study of blood T cells in healthy people across ages. Regarding the study as a whole: For the donors, CMV status was unknown and possibly confounded expanded clonotype changes. Considered underestimates were the diversity estimates obtained from one million T cells.

Primers used in a second PCR of roughly 6 to 11 cycles were a sample-barcoded 5' primer and a J-beta primer mix. TCRdb itself ran the 5' RACE reads through MiXCR, one entry per CDR3 protein. The table records a few hundred thousand distinct CDR3 sequences, about half of them present only once. The genes are TRBV5-6 and TRBJ2-3; D not resolved. This sequence was found in a man aged 60-69 years in good health. Sequenced material: blood. The CDR3 nucleotides are TGTGCCAGCAGCCGCCGAAGTATGCAGTATTTT. Residues: CASSRRSMQYF.